This paragraph reports one TCR beta chain. Its antigen is currently unknown. The source of the sample is a study of PD-1 blockade in classical Hodgkin lymphoma. Study results and caveats: The study found complete responders had baseline diversity similar to newly diagnosed patients.

Time point indicated: cycle 4 day 1 (C4D1), after around six weeks of nivolumab. Autologous stem cell transplantation was followed by relapse in every patient, and brentuximab vedotin exposure varied. TCRdb's copy holds only in-frame clones and misses some; the assay was immunoSEQ multiplex PCR. Of 20,000 or so clones listed, more than 70% are singletons. This CDR3 region has 14 residues. Germline CDR1 and CDR2: SGHNT and YYREEE (reference sequence). The V segment lost 3 bases and the J segment 3 bases; nucleotides outside the gene matches: 3. The sequence was collected from a human donor with classical Hodgkin lymphoma. The V and J genes are TRBV5-4 and TRBJ2-7; 10 nucleotides match TRBD2. The input for sequencing was peripheral blood mononuclear cells (PBMCs), taken before the fourth cycle of nivolumab. The CDR3 bases are TGTGCCAGCAGCTCATCTAGCGGGAGCTACGAGCAGTACTTC. This codes for CASSSSSGSYEQYF.